This T cell receptor (beta chain) was recovered during a study of T cells in Graves' hyperthyroidism and ophthalmopathy. Study-level points and caveats: In blood, most of the thyroid clonotypes expanded above 0.001 were also present. Ophthalmopathy prediction by the model preceded onset by a median roughly 6 months. Through a model of 13 V-J features, ophthalmopathy was separated from stable hyperthyroidism.

On the basis of clinical symptoms, serum thyroxine and TRAb, thyroid ultrasound and orbital computed tomography, diagnoses were made. Amplification yielded TCR beta CDR3 regions, with RNA transcripts as the source. Initially, a first-round RT-PCR of the TCR CDR3 employed the HTBI primer set. Each CDR3 protein is one row after TCRdb ran MiXCR on the multiplex PCR reads. This table holds 500,000 to 800,000 distinct CDR3 sequences, nearly 45% found once. In the case of this clonotype: The antigen remains unidentified.

Deletions cut 6 bases from V and 0 bases from J, with 18 bases between. Per the germline V gene, CDR1 is SEHNR and CDR2 is FQNEAQ (reference sequence). The CDR3 extends over 18 amino acids. The origin of this receptor is an adult man with Graves' disease, either hyperthyroidism or ophthalmopathy (not recorded which). Sequenced: peripheral blood or thyroid tissue (not recorded which). This sequence joins TRBV7-9 and TRBJ2-6; TRBD1 might be the D (6 bases). The CDR3 protein is CASSPRRTDISGANVLTF. The CDR3, as DNA: TGTGCCAGCAGTCCCCGCCGGACAGATATCTCTGGGGCCAACGTCCTGACTTTC.